This T cell receptor (beta chain) came from a study of CD8 T cells in Susac syndrome. Study results and caveats: As the study acknowledged, the number of individuals in its TCR sequencing and HLA analysis was relatively small.

Sequencing of TCR beta was performed on blood CD8+ and CD4+ T cells. Negative isolation yielded the CD8+ and CD4+ T cells, while FACS enriched the TEMRA cells. An input of about 0.5 to 1 ug of RNA was subjected to reverse transcription using random hexamers. Multiplex immunoSEQ PCR targeted 54 Vbeta and 13 Jbeta TCR beta segments. TCRdb re-derived calls from the immunoSEQ multiplex PCR reads in MiXCR, one entry per CDR3 protein. The sample holds more than 100,000 distinct CDR3 sequences; 90% to 95% are singletons and the top ten take more than 0.09%. The CDR3 runs to 15 residues. With 10 bases clipped from V and 4 bases from J, the junction kept 12 bases outside the gene matches. The germline V gene encodes CDR1 LNHDA and CDR2 SQIVND (reference sequence). About this clonotype itself: The antigen is unknown.

The rearrangement links TRBV19 to TRBJ2-1; 8 bases map to TRBD1. The sequenced sample was CD4+ T cells from PBMCs. This TCR was sampled from a human donor in good health. The CDR3 nucleotides are TGTGCCACTCATCCGGGACAGGCGATATACAATGAGCAGTTCTTC. This encodes CATHPGQAIYNEQFF.